The entry below describes one T cell receptor (beta chain). Its antigen is currently not known. No qualities accompany the bases; no much larger clone lies one base away. The data belong to a study of control samples from healthy donors and cancer patients (dated by TCRdb to 2020 to 2021). The V and J ends are trimmed by 5 bases and 0 bases, leaving 15 bases between them. CDR1 KGHSH and CDR2 LQKENI are derived from the germline V gene. Including the terminal cysteine and phenylalanine, the CDR3 comprises 16 residues. CDR3 DNA only is kept here, 48 bases in frame from base 1. Libraries were constructed by the immunoSEQ multiplex PCR assay. TCRdb obtained this table from immuneACCESS and retained in-frame rearrangements with V and J assigned. These tables miss some clones; where compared with another copy, unresolved V genes account for less than half of the shortfall, and the remainder is unexplained. The sample records almost 85,000 clones, 65% to 90% of which are singletons. Roughly 10% of the sample comes from the top ten.

The chain uses TRBV18 and TRBJ2-3; TRBD1 is a possible D gene, resting on 6 matching bases. Sample: PBMCs. This receptor was identified in a man between 60 and 75 years old with head and neck cancer. The CDR3 region: CASSSQGSRSTDTQYF. The DNA sequence is TGTGCCAGCTCATCACAGGGTTCCAGGAGCACAGATACGCAGTATTTT.